A single T cell receptor (beta chain) is shown here with its context. The antigen remains undetermined. This record comes from a study of response to subunit inactivated influenza vaccine. Findings of the study overall: Seasonal influenza vaccination, on each occasion, was suggested by the authors to recruit few new T cells.

TCRdb reanalysed the RT-PCR reads using MiXCR and keeps one entry per CDR3 protein. The sample carries 610,000 or so distinct CDR3 sequences, 12% to 15% recorded once. Germline values: CDR1 MNHEY, CDR2 SVGAGI. This CDR3 is 16 amino acids long. Germline trimming cut 4 bases from V and 5 bases from J; bases unmatched to any gene: 11. The TCR comes from a man between 50 and 59 years old who received an inactivated influenza vaccine. Sequenced material: PBMCs from blood, taken 11 to 12 days after vaccination. J is TRBJ2-1 and V is TRBV6-5; TRBD2 matches 7 bases. The CDR3 DNA is TGTGCCAGCAGTTCCGTGGGGCGGGAGTTCAACAATGAGCAGTTCTTC. Amino acids: CASSSVGREFNNEQFF.